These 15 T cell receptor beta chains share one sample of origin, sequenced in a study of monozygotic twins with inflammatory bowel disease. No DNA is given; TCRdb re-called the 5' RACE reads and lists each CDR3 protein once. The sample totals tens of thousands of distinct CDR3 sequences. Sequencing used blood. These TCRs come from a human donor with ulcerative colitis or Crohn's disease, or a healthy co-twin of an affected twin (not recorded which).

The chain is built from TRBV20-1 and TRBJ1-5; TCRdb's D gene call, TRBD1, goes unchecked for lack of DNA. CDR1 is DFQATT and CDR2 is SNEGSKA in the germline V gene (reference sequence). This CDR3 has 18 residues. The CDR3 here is CSAPTGLGVGDSNQPQHF.

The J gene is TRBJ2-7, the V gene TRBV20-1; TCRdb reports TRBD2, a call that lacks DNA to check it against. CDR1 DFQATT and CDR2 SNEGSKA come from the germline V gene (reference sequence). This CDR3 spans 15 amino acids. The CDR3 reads CSARDQAGGLYEQYF.

CDR3 loop: CSARDQRGGYSYNEQFF. The rearrangement joins TRBV20-1 to TRBJ2-1; with no DNA, the TCRdb D assignment of TRBD1 cannot be verified. The germline V gene encodes CDR1 DFQATT and CDR2 SNEGSKA (reference sequence). The CDR3 has 17 amino acids.

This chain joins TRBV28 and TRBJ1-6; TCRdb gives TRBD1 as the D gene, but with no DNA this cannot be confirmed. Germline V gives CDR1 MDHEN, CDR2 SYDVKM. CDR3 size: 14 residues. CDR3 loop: CASSFGQALSPLHF. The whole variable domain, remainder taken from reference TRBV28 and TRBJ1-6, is DVKVTQSSRYLVKRTGEKVFLECVQDMDHENMFWYRQDPGLGLRLIYFSYDVKMKEKGDIPEGYSVSREKKERFSLILESASTNQTSMYLCASSFGQALSPLHFGNGTRLTVT.

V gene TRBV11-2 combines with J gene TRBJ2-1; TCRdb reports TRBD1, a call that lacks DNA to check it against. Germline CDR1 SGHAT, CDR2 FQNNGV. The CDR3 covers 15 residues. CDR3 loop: CASSALRDRVNEQFF.

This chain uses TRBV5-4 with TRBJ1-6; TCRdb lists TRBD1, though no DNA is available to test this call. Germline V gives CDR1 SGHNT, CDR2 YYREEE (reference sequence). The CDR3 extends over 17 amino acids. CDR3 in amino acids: CASSSGQGRSYNSPLHF.

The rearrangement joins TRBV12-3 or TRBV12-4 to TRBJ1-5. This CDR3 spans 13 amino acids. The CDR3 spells CASSSQLDQPQHF.

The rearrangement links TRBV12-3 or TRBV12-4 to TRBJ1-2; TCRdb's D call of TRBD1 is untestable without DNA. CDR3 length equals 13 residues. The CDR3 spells CASSPDRAYGYTF.

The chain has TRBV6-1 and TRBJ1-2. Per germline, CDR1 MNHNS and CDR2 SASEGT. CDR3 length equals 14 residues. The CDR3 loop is CASSPQREVSGYTF.

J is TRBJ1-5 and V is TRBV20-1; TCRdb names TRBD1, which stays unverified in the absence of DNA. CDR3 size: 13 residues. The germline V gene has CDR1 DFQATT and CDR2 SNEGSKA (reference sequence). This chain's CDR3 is CSAGTGGYQPQHF.

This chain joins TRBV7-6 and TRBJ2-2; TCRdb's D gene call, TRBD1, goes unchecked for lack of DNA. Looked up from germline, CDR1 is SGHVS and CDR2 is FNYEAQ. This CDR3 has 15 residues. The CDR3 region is CASSVGQGGTGELFF.

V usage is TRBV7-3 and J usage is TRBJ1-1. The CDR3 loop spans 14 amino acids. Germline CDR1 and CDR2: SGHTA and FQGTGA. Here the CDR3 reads CASSRLGGNGEAFF.

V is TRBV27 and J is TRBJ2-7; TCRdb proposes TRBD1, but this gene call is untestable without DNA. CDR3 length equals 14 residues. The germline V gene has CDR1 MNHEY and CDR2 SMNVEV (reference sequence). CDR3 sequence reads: CASIRGQNPYEQYF.

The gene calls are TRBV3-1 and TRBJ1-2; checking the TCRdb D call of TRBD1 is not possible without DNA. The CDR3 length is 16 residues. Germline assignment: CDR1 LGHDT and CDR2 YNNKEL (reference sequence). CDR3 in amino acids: CASSANSRGGVHGYTF.

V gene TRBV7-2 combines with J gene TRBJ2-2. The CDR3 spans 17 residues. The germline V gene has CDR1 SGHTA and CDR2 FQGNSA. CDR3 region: CASSFGRSQLNTGELFF.